The sample holds many counts of the clone carrying this T cell receptor (beta chain). This sample is part of a study of T cells in Graves' hyperthyroidism and ophthalmopathy. Amplified regions were TCR beta CDR3 sequences from RNA transcripts. TCR CDR3 underwent first-round RT-PCR with the HTBI primer set. TCRdb analysed the multiplex PCR reads with MiXCR anew, one entry per CDR3 protein. The profile shows about 640,000 distinct CDR3 sequences, 13% to 15% of them singletons. Sequenced input: blood. This TCR was sampled from a woman in her forties or fifties with Graves' ophthalmopathy.

The CDR3 spells CASSLHSLDEQYF. CDR3 nucleotides: TGTGCCAGCAGCTTACATTCCTTAGACGAGCAGTACTTC. V usage is TRBV7-3 and J usage is TRBJ2-7; D ambiguous. V dropped 2 bases and J dropped 5 bases, with 10 bases sitting between them. This CDR3 comprises 13 residues. Germline V gives CDR1 SGHTA, CDR2 FQGTGA. The full variable domain, with the rest looked up from reference TRBV7-3 and TRBJ2-7, is GAGVSQTPSNKVTEKGKYVELRCDPISGHTALYWYRQSLGQGPEFLIYFQGTGAADDSGLPNDRFFAVRPEGSVSTLKIQRTERGDSAVYLCASSLHSLDEQYFGPGTRLTVT.